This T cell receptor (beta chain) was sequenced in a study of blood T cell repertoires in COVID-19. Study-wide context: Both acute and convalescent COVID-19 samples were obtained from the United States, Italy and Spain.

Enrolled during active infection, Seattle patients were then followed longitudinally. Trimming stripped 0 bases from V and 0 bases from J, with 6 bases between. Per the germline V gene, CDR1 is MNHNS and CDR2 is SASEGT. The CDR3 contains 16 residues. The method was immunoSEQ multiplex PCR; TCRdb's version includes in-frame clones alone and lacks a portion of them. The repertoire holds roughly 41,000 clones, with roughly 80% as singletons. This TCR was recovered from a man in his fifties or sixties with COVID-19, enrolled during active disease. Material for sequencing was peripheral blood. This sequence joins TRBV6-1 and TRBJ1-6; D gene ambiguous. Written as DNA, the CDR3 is TGTGCCAGCAGTGAAGCGAGTGGCTCCTATAATTCACCCCTCCACTTT. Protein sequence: CASSEASGSYNSPLHF.